This T cell receptor (beta chain) was observed in a study of PD-L1 blockade in urothelial cancer. Study-level information: Patients commenced intravenous atezolizumab, 1,200 mg every 3 weeks, in the mid-2010s. Median T cell yield per blood sample was about 150,000 cells. In the patient group, twenty-five of 29 were males with bladder-origin urothelial cancer.

Noted time point: pretreatment peripheral blood. Per germline, CDR1 SGDLS and CDR2 YYNGEE. Unmatched junction bases numbered 3, after V lost 5 bases and J lost 2 bases. There are 13 residues in the CDR3. Every PCR got spiked synthetic TCR analog templates. Clones were read by immunoSEQ multiplex PCR, and TCRdb kept only the in-frame ones, dropping some. The sample lists about 87,000 clones; 80% to 85% were seen once. V is TRBV9 and J is TRBJ1-1; 7 nucleotides align to TRBD1. The TCR originated in a man in his sixties with urothelial cancer. Material: PBMCs, obtained around atezolizumab (anti-PD-L1) treatment. The CDR3 loop reads CASSGQANTEAFF. CDR3 nucleotide sequence: TGTGCCAGCAGTGGACAGGCAAACACTGAAGCTTTCTTT.